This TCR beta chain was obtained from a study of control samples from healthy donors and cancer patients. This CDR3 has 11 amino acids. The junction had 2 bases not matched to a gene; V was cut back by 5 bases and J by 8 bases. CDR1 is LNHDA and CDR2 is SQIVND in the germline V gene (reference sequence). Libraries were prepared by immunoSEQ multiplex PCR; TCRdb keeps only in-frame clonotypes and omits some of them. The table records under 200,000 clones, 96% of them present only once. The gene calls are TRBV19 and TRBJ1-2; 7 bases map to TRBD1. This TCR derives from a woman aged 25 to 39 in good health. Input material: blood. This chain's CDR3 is CASSYRGGYTF. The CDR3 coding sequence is TGTGCCAGTAGTTACAGGGGCGGCTACACCTTC.